The 5 T cell receptor beta chains below come from one sample, sequenced in a study of CD8+CD57+ T cells in acquired aplastic anemia. TCR beta VDJ and CDR3 were profiled, and genomic DNA was the template. MiXCR, run by TCRdb on the reads, gives a single entry per CDR3 protein. The sample gives about 98,000 distinct CDR3 sequences, around 68% of which show up once; about 62% is in the top ten. Flow cytometry had shown expanded CD8+CD57+ cells in the patients chosen for sequencing. The sample consisted of sorted CD4+, CD8+, or CD8+CD57+ T cells (not recorded which) from PBMCs. These TCRs come from a human donor with aplastic anemia.

V gene TRBV2 combines with J gene TRBJ1-1; D not resolved. Between the trimmed V and J ends, which lost 4 bases and 0 bases, there was a span of 12 bases. The CDR3 extends over 15 amino acids. Germline CDR1 reads SNHLY; CDR2 reads FYNNEI. The chain's CDR3 is CASSAGSRMNTEAFF. In DNA form, the CDR3 reads TGTGCCAGCAGTGCAGGTAGTCGCATGAACACTGAAGCTTTCTTT.

The chain links TRBV6-1 to TRBJ2-5; 9 bases match TRBD2. Germline CDR1 reads MNHNS; CDR2 reads SASEGT. V gave up 11 bases and J gave up 7 bases; unmatched junction bases: 11. The length of the CDR3 is 13 residues. DNA of the CDR3: TGTGCCTGGGGCGGGGGGGCCGGCGGGACCCAGTACTTC. This translates into CAWGGGAGGTQYF.

Only one count was recorded for this clonotype. J is TRBJ2-1 and V is TRBV24-1; 10 nucleotides agree with TRBD2. J lost 9 bases, V lost 5 bases, and 6 bases had no gene match. This CDR3 spans 14 amino acids. Per germline, CDR1 KGHDR and CDR2 SFDVKD. CDR3 sequence reads: CATSGGLAYSEQFF. The CDR3, as DNA: TGTGCCACCAGTGGGGGACTAGCGTATAGTGAGCAGTTCTTC.

J is TRBJ2-1 and V is TRBV20-1, with 14 bases identical to TRBD2. The CDR3 covers 15 residues. Germline lookup yields CDR1 DFQATT and CDR2 SNEGSKA (reference sequence). The V gene end was trimmed by 3 bases and the J gene end by 7 bases; junction bases not matched to a gene: 5. CDR3 region: CSASPGLAGGNEQFF. The CDR3 nucleotides read TGCAGTGCTAGCCCCGGACTAGCGGGGGGTAATGAGCAGTTCTTC.

The J gene is TRBJ2-7, the V gene TRBV29-1, with 7 bases identical to TRBD1. The CDR3 is 14 residues long. The V gene's germline CDR1 is SQVTM and CDR2 ANQGSEA. V was clipped by 5 bases and J by 2 bases; unmatched bases: 9. The DNA of the CDR3 is TGCAGCGTTTATCAACAGGGGATCACCTACGAGCAGTACTTC. Its translation: CSVYQQGITYEQYF.